Listed below are T cell receptor beta chains from one sample, sequenced in a study of blood T cell repertoires in COVID-19. Method: immunoSEQ multiplex PCR; TCRdb's copy keeps in-frame clones and lacks some. Among fewer than 300,000 clones listed, around 89% were seen once. Sequencing used peripheral blood. Every receptor here comes from a man aged 30 to 39 with acute or convalescent COVID-19. The conserved cysteine and the conserved F or W are not part of the CDR3 here. The D gene is left open where the match is weak.

-	TRBV28	TRBJ1-2	ASSSPGGASGYT
TRBD2	TRBV19	TRBJ2-2	ASSIGGAHTGELF
-	TRBV7-9	TRBJ1-1	SYNEFEAF
TRBD1	TRBV19	TRBJ2-5	ASSEPGTAAQETQY
-	TRBV5-1	TRBJ2-5	ASSLAETQY
-	TRBV5-1	TRBJ2-1	ASSLVVDLATEQF
-	TRBV28	TRBJ1-3	ATWPHREETGNTIY
TRBD2	TRBV10-3	TRBJ2-7	ASLAGAPYEQY
TRBD1	TRBV28	TRBJ1-5	ASSSTGVYLNQPQH
-	TRBV7-3	TRBJ2-1	ASSLGGQFYNEQF
TRBD1	TRBV15	TRBJ1-5	ATSRGGQGRGNQPQH
-	TRBV5-6	TRBJ1-2	ASSLKNSYGYT
TRBD1	TRBV25-1	TRBJ2-5	ASGSTGHAGETQY
-	TRBV11-2	TRBJ1-2	ASSPSSTGVGYGYT
-	TRBV15	TRBJ1-3	ATSRDSYRAGNTIY